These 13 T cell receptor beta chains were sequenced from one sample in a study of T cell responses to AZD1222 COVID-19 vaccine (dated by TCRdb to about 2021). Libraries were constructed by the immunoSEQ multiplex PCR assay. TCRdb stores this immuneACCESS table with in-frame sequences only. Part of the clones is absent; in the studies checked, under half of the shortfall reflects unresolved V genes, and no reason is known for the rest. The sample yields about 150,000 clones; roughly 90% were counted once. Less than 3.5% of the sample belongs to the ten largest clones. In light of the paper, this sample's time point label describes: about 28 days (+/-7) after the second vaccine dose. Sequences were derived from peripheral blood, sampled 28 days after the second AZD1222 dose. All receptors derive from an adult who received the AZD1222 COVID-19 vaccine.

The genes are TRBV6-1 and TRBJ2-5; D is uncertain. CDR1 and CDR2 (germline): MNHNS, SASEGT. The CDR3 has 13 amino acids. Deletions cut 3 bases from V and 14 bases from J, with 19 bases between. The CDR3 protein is CASSDIDSGRIYF. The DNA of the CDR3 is TGTGCCAGCAGTGACATAGATTCAGGCCGCATATACTTC.

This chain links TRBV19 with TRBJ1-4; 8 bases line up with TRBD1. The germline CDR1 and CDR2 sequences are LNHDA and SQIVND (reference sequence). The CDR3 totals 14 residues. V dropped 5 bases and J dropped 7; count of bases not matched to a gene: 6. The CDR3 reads CASSSGGAGEKLFF. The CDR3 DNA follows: TGTGCCAGTAGTTCAGGGGGCGCAGGTGAAAAACTGTTTTTT.

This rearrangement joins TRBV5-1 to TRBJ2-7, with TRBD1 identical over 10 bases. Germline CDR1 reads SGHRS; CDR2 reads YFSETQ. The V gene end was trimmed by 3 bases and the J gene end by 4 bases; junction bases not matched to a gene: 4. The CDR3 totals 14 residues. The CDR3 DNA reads TGCGCCAGCAGCTGGCGACAGGGGGCATACGAGCAGTACTTC. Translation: CASSWRQGAYEQYF.

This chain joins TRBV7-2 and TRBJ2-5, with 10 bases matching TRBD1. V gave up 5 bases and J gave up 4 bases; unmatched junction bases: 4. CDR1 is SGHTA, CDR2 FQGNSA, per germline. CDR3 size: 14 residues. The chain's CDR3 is CASSQRDRGETQYF. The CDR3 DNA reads TGTGCCAGCAGCCAGCGGGACAGGGGAGAGACCCAGTACTTC.

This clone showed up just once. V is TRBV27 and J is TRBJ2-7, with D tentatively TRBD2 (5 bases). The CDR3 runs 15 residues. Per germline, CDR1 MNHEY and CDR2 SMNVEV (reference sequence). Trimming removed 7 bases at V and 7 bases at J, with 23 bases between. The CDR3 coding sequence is TGTGCCAGCACCGTCTCGACGGATCCCTCGGGGGAGCAGTACTTC. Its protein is CASTVSTDPSGEQYF.

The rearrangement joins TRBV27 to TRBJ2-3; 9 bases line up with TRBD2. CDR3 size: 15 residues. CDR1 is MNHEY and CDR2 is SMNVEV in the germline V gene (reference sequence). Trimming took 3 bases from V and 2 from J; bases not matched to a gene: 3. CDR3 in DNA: TGTGCCAGCAGTTTGGGACTAGCAGACACAGATACGCAGTATTTT. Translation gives CASSLGLADTDTQYF.

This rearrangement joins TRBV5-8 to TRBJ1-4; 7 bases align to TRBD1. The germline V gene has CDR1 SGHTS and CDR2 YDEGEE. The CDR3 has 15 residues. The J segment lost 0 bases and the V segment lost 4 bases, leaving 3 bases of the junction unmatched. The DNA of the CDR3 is TGTGCCAGCAGCGGACAGGCTACAACTAATGAAAAACTGTTTTTT. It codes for CASSGQATTNEKLFF.

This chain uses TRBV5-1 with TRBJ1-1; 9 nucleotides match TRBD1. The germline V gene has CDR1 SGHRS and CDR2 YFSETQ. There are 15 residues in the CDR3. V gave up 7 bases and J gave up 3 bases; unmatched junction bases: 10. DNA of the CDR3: TGCGCCAGCCGGGGGACAGGGCAAGGGGACACTGAAGCTTTCTTT. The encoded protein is CASRGTGQGDTEAFF.

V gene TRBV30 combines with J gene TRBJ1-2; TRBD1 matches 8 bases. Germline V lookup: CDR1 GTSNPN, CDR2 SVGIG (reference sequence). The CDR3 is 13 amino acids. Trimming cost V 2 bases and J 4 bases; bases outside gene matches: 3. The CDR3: CAWSLQGVYGYTF. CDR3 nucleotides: TGTGCCTGGAGTTTACAGGGGGTCTATGGCTACACCTTC. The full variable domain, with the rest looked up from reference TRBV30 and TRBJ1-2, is SQTIHQWPATLVQPVGSPLSLECTVEGTSNPNLYWYRQAAGRGLQLLFYSVGIGQISSEVPQNLSASRPQDRQFILSSKKLLLSDSGFYLCAWSLQGVYGYTFGSGTRLTVV.

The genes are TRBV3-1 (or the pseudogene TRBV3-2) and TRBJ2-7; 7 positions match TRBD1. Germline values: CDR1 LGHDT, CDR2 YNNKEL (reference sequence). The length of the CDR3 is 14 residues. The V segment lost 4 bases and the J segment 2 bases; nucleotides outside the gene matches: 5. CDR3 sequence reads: CASSPLGQTYEQYF. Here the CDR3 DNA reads TGTGCCAGCAGCCCCCTGGGACAGACCTACGAGCAGTACTTC.

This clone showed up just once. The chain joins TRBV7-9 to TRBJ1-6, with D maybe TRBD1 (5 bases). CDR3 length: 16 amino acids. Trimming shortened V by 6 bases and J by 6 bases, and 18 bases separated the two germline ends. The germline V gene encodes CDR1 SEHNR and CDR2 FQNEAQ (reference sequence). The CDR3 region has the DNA TGTGCCAGCAGACCACCTGGGGGTTGGAGTAATTCACCCCTCCACTTT. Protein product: CASRPPGGWSNSPLHF.

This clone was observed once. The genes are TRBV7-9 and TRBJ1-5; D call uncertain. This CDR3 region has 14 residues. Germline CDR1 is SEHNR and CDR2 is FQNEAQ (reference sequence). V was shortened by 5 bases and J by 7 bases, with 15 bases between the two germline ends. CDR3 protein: CASSRPETGQPQHF. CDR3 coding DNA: TGTGCCAGCAGCCGACCTGAGACGGGGCAGCCCCAGCATTTT.

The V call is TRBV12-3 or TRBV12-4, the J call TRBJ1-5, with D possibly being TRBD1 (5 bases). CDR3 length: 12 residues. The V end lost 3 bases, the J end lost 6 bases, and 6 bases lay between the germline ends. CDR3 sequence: CASSFQGQPQHF. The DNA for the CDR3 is TGTGCCAGCAGTTTTCAGGGTCAGCCCCAGCATTTT.